A selection of T cell receptor beta chains follows, all from one sample in a study of control samples from healthy donors and cancer patients. Sequencing used immunoSEQ multiplex PCR; TCRdb keeps in-frame clones, though not all of them. The sample yields about 130,000 clones, about 90% seen once. Sequencing was done on a sample of blood. These receptors were collected from a man aged 18 to 30 in good health. The CDR3 runs from the conserved cysteine through the conserved F or W. A D gene is named only where the DNA matches it firmly. Rows may omit the clone size; those that give it use once, few, many or a size class.

CASSSRLAGLSTDTQYF | TGTGCCAGCAGCTCTCGGCTAGCAGGACTGAGCACAGATACGCAGTATTTT | TRBV7-9 | NA | NA | TRBJ2-3
CASSVQIGTRGRTSGIDEQFF | TGTGCCAGCAGCGTACAGATCGGTACGAGGGGGCGGACTAGCGGGATAGATGAGCAGTTCTTC | TRBV9 | NA | TRBD2 | TRBJ2-1
CASRAGGLSSYEQYF | TGTGCCAGCAGGGCAGGGGGCCTTAGCTCCTACGAGCAGTACTTC | TRBV7-2 | NA | TRBD1 | TRBJ2-7
CASSLFGNTIYF | TGTGCCAGTTCACTCTTCGGGAACACCATATATTTT | TRBV6-5 | NA | NA | TRBJ1-3
CASSLWDRAYEQYF | TGTGCCAGCAGCTTATGGGACAGGGCCTACGAGCAGTACTTC | TRBV5-4 | NA | TRBD1 | TRBJ2-7
CASSVVPGQHLTGELFF | TGTGCCAGCAGCGTAGTTCCGGGACAGCACTTAACCGGGGAGCTGTTTTTT | TRBV9 | NA | TRBD1 | TRBJ2-2
CASRPRQGPCEQYF | TGTGCAAGTCGCCCAAGACAGGGGCCTTGCGAGCAGTACTTC | TRBV12-2 | NA | NA | TRBJ2-7
CASSEGRGSGSDYEQYF | TGCGCCAGCAGTGAGGGTAGGGGAAGCGGGAGCGACTACGAGCAGTACTTC | TRBV10-1 | NA | TRBD2 | TRBJ2-7
CASKATQLGNTEAFF | TGTGCCAGCAAAGCGACCCAATTAGGGAACACTGAAGCTTTCTTT | TRBV2 | NA | NA | TRBJ1-1
CASSSAAYNSPLHF | TGTGCCAGCAGTTCGGCGGCCTATAATTCACCCCTCCACTTT | TRBV25-1 | NA | NA | TRBJ1-6
CSATGTVGSEAFF | TGCAGCGCCACTGGGACAGTAGGCTCTGAAGCTTTCTTT | TRBV29-1 | once | TRBD1 | TRBJ1-1
CAIRKQGDPWYNEQFF | TGTGCCATCAGAAAACAGGGCGATCCGTGGTACAATGAGCAGTTCTTC | TRBV10-3 | NA | NA | TRBJ2-1
CASSFGSGADTQYF | TGTGCCAGCAGCTTCGGGAGTGGGGCAGATACGCAGTATTTT | TRBV7-9 | NA | NA | TRBJ2-3
CASSLVWDTMYF | TGTGCCAGCAGCTTAGTTTGGGACACTATGTACTTC | TRBV7-6 | NA | NA | TRBJ2-7
CASSQGAHSYEQYF | TGTGCCAGCAGCCAAGGGGCGCATTCCTACGAGCAGTACTTC | TRBV3-1/TRBV3-2 | NA | NA | TRBJ2-7
CASSVVSGPGGTIYF | TGTGCCAGCAGCGTAGTGTCAGGGCCCGGGGGCACCATATATTTT | TRBV9 | NA | NA | TRBJ1-3
CASSFRGSGRNPPTDTQYF | TGTGCCAGCAGTTTCCGGGGTAGCGGGAGGAATCCACCCACAGATACGCAGTATTTT | TRBV27 | NA | TRBD2 | TRBJ2-3
CASTNPANTEAFF | TGTGCCAGCACTAACCCAGCGAACACTGAAGCTTTCTTT | TRBV9 | NA | NA | TRBJ1-1
CASSLEKRTGGHADTQYF | TGTGCCAGCAGTTTAGAGAAACGGACAGGGGGGCACGCAGATACGCAGTATTTT | TRBV27 | few | TRBD1 | TRBJ2-3
CAVLGQTGNTIYF | TGTGCCGTCCTGGGACAGACTGGAAACACCATATATTTT | TRBV12-3/TRBV12-4 | NA | TRBD1 | TRBJ1-3
CASSESEGRAASEAFF | TGTGCCAGCAGTGAATCTGAAGGCAGGGCCGCCTCTGAAGCTTTCTTT | TRBV6-1 | NA | NA | TRBJ1-1
CASSVGRAGSNTQYF | TGTGCCAGCAGCGTAGGTCGAGCGGGAAGTAATACGCAGTATTTT | TRBV9 | NA | TRBD2 | TRBJ2-3
CASSLAGEGNYGYTF | TGTGCCAGCAGTTTAGCAGGGGAAGGCAACTATGGCTACACCTTC | TRBV28 | NA | NA | TRBJ1-2
CASSLALGGLSYEQYF | TGTGCCAGCAGCTTAGCGTTAGGCGGGCTTTCCTACGAGCAGTACTTC | TRBV7-6 | NA | NA | TRBJ2-7
CASSPGQGYDYTF | TGCGCCAGCAGCCCAGGACAGGGGTATGACTACACCTTC | TRBV5-1 | NA | TRBD1 | TRBJ1-2
CASSDQGARPQHF | TGTGCCAGCAGTGATCAGGGGGCTAGGCCCCAGCATTTT | TRBV2 | NA | TRBD1 | TRBJ1-5
CASGNGANQPQHF | TGTGCCAGCGGCAATGGGGCCAATCAGCCCCAGCATTTT | TRBV7-9 | few | NA | TRBJ1-5
CASSPLAGYGYTF | TGTGCCAGCAGCCCTCTTGCCGGCTATGGCTACACCTTC | TRBV7-3 | NA | NA | TRBJ1-2
CASSSGRNTQYF | TGTGCCAGCAGCTCTGGCCGGAATACGCAGTATTTT | TRBV7-3 | NA | NA | TRBJ2-3
CASSLKERGFVIDTQYF | TGTGCCAGCAGCTTAAAGGAACGAGGTTTCGTCATTGATACGCAGTATTTT | TRBV7-9 | NA | NA | TRBJ2-3
CASSQMGSGGSHEQYF | TGCGCCAGCAGCCAGATGGGGTCGGGCGGGAGTCACGAGCAGTACTTC | TRBV4-3 | NA | TRBD2 | TRBJ2-7
CASSDYGTSGQETQYF | TGTGCCAGCAGTGATTACGGGACTAGCGGCCAAGAGACCCAGTACTTC | TRBV27 | NA | TRBD2 | TRBJ2-5
CASSLVLAGISTEQFF | TGCGCCAGCAGCTTGGTCCTAGCGGGTATTTCTACTGAGCAGTTCTTC | TRBV5-1 | NA | TRBD2 | TRBJ2-1
CASSEGQGSLEAFF | TGTGCCAGCAGCGAAGGACAGGGGTCCCTTGAAGCTTTCTTT | TRBV7-3 | NA | TRBD1 | TRBJ1-1
CAISDPSPTGWSSYEQYF | TGTGCCATCAGTGATCCGTCCCCTACAGGGTGGAGTTCCTACGAGCAGTACTTC | TRBV10-3 | NA | NA | TRBJ2-7
CASSYIRGNEQFF | TGTGCCAGCAGTTACATTAGGGGGAATGAGCAGTTCTTC | TRBV6-5 | once | NA | TRBJ2-1
CASSVKEGGGAFF | TGTGCCAGCAGCGTCAAGGAGGGCGGGGGAGCTTTCTTT | TRBV9 | NA | NA | TRBJ1-1
CATSELAGASGELFF | TGTGCCACCAGTGAGCTAGCGGGAGCCTCCGGGGAGCTGTTTTTT | TRBV24-1 | NA | TRBD2 | TRBJ2-2
CASSFAKGGTQRNEQYF | TGTGCCAGCAGCTTTGCCAAAGGGGGGACTCAGCGGAACGAGCAGTACTTC | TRBV7-9 | NA | NA | TRBJ2-7
CASSPRSGGREQYF | TGTGCCAGCAGTCCCAGGTCTGGAGGCCGAGAGCAGTACTTC | TRBV2 | once | NA | TRBJ2-7
CASSYSGANVLTF | TGTGCCAGCAGTTATTCTGGGGCCAACGTCCTGACTTTC | TRBV7-9 | NA | NA | TRBJ2-6
CASSATGENYEQYF | TGTGCCAGCAGCGCGACAGGGGAGAACTACGAGCAGTACTTC | TRBV9 | NA | TRBD1 | TRBJ2-7
CAWSSGTTVINEQFF | TGTGCCTGGAGCTCCGGGACTACCGTTATAAATGAGCAGTTCTTC | TRBV30 | NA | TRBD2 | TRBJ2-1
CASSLTSGLSTDTQYF | TGCGCCAGCAGCTTAACTAGCGGGTTGAGCACAGATACGCAGTATTTT | TRBV5-1 | NA | TRBD2 | TRBJ2-3
CASTLAGTDTQYF | TGCGCCAGCACCCTAGCGGGTACAGATACGCAGTATTTT | TRBV5-1 | few | TRBD2 | TRBJ2-3